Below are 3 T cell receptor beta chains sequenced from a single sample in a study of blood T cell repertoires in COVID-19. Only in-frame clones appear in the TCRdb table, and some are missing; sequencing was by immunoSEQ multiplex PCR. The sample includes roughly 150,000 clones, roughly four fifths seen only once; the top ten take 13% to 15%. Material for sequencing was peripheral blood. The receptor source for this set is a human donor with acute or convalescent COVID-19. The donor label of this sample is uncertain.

The CDR3 DNA is TGTGCCAGCAACCGACTGATTTTGGGCTACACCTTC. This codes for CASNRLILGYTF. The V gene is TRBV6-4, the J gene TRBJ1-2; D ambiguous. From germline, CDR1 is MRHNA and CDR2 SNTAGT. Trimming removed 7 bases from V and 8 bases from J, with 14 bases in between. The length of the CDR3 is 12 residues.

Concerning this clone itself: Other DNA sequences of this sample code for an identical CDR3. This CDR3 is CASSQHSGGTEAFF. CDR3 coding DNA: TGTGCCAGCAGCCAGCACTCGGGAGGCACTGAAGCTTTCTTT. This chain joins TRBV3-1 (or the pseudogene TRBV3-2) and TRBJ1-1; no definite D call. CDR1 and CDR2 (germline): LGHDT, YNNKEL (reference sequence). V lost 3 bases, J lost 4 bases, and 12 bases lay in between. The CDR3 length is 14 residues.

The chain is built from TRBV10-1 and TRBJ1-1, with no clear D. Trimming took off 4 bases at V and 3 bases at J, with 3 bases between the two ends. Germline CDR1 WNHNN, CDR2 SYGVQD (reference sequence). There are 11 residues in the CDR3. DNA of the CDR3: TGCGCCAGCAGTGGAGACACTGAAGCTTTCTTT. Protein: CASSGDTEAFF.